Sequencing of this T cell receptor beta chain was carried out in a study of STAT3 mutations in large granular lymphocyte leukemia (dated by TCRdb to between 2018 and 2020). At the level of the whole study: In roughly half of the longitudinally sequenced T-LGLL patients, canonical activating STAT3 mutations were detected. One or more immunosuppressive therapy regimens were given to more than half of T-LGLL patients, and hematologic response was seen in around 36% of the treated patients. Patients with T-cell large granular lymphocyte leukemia underwent serial deep sequencing of TCRbeta CDR3 and STAT3 to reconstruct clonal hierarchy and dynamics. Roughly 18 representative T-LGLL cases were selected from an initial cohort of some 200 LGL patients for longitudinal TCRbeta and STAT3 sequencing. A couple of patients with natural killer LGL leukemia were also sequenced longitudinally as controls within the study. Each patient was sequenced at an average of approximately 4 time points, ranging from 2 to 8 samplings. The investigation overall reported the following: Because codominant clonotypes persisted in some patients, a small but highly pathogenic clone may have been missed. Variable intervals between samplings and differing treatment regimens complicated linking therapy response to changes in TCR clonal burden. TCR clonotype switching after therapy was observed in about 35% of the 18 patients, and all newly emerging clones were found to be STAT3 wild type. Because no samples were available when a clone first appeared, clonal expansion was inferred from samplings taken at other points. In several patients, dominant TCR clone burden exceeded STAT3 mutant burden, suggesting STAT3 mutation arose secondarily within a pre-expanded clone. Every T-LGLL patient showed at least one immunodominant TCRbeta clonotype, and about half showed multiple immunodominant subclonotypes.

The same DNA, extracted from blood mononuclear cells, served for both TCR sequencing and STAT3 sequencing. Concerning this clone itself: It has no known antigen specificity. No base-level quality is on record; no much larger clone is a single base apart.

TCRbeta libraries were sequenced on an Illumina MiSeq, averaging around 40,000 productive templates per sample. Multiplex PCR amplification was used to generate TCRbeta CDR3 libraries with the immunoSEQ assay. The study's own analysis went as follows. Repertoire diversity was calculated as previously defined, with values near 0 taken to indicate extremely monoclonal samples. TCRdb holds this immuneACCESS table with in-frame rearrangements only. Some clones are missing; in checked studies, unresolved V genes explain under half, and the rest has no known cause. That table supplies the V and J calls and clone size; D and trimming were determined from the DNA. Present in this sample are about 42,000 clones, around 80% of which were seen just once. Of the sample, about 0.45% falls within the top ten clones. Trimming leaves V shorter by 2 bases and J shorter by 6 bases, with the junction holding 4 bases beyond the gene matches. Per the germline V gene (reference sequence), MNHNY is the CDR1 and SVGAGI is the CDR2. Counted from cysteine to phenylalanine, this CDR3 has 15 amino acids. The kept DNA is CDR3 alone, 45 bases in frame from the first base.

Sequencing was done on a sample of PBMCs. This receptor chain uses TRBV6-6 and TRBJ1-5; the central 10 bases match TRBD1. The TCR sequence derives from a human donor with T large granular lymphocyte leukemia. Some clones in this sample may be carry-over from other donors' samples. This receptor has the CDR3 CASSYPDRGIQPQHF. The base sequence is TGTGCCAGCAGTTACCCGGACAGGGGGATTCAGCCCCAGCATTTT.